The 21 T cell receptor beta chains below were found in one sample sequenced in a study of beta chain features in type 1 diabetes. Study-wide findings and caveats: Shortening that was moderate but significant affected the TCRB CDR3s of Type 1 diabetes patients in all four CD4+ subsets.

Every bit of the isolated RNA underwent reverse transcription, so sequencing read expressed TCRB transcripts. Sequencing used immunoSEQ multiplex PCR; TCRdb keeps in-frame clones, though not all of them. Of about 280,000 clones in the sample, about 15% are singletons; the top ten hold 0.015%. These receptors are not linked to any known antigen. The source material was naive CD4+ T cells from blood. Receptors originate from a man between 18 and 29 years old with type 1 diabetes.

About this clone itself: At one of its ends the junction is not consistent with the germline gene, which may arise from a read error. J is TRBJ2-7 and V is TRBV7-2, with TRBD1 as a possible D gene (6 bases). The germline V gene encodes CDR1 SGHTA and CDR2 FQGNSA. This CDR3 is 14 amino acids long. The CDR3 is CASSQATGSYEQYF. CDR3 in DNA: TGCGCCAGCAGCCAAGCCACAGGGTCCTACGAGCAGTACTTC.

This rearrangement joins TRBV2 to TRBJ2-5; tentatively, D is TRBD1 (7 bases). The CDR3 totals 15 residues. V lost 1 base to trimming and J lost 5 bases, with 14 bases between them. Germline assignment: CDR1 SNHLY and CDR2 FYNNEI. CDR3 sequence: CASSEVQGGGETQYF. The CDR3 coding sequence is TGTGCCAGCAGTGAAGTGCAGGGGGGCGGGGAGACCCAGTACTTC.

Only a few counts were recorded for this clone. J is TRBJ2-3 and V is TRBV29-1; tentative D call: TRBD2 (5 bases). Trimming removed 4 bases from V and 2 bases from J, with 13 bases in between. This CDR3 is built from 14 residues. Per the germline V gene, CDR1 is SQVTM and CDR2 is ANQGSEA. The CDR3 is CSVGGSTITDTQYF. The CDR3 DNA reads TGCAGCGTTGGAGGGAGCACGATCACAGATACGCAGTATTTT.

Only a few counts were recorded for this clone. The chain carries TRBV28 and TRBJ2-7, with D perhaps matching TRBD2 (6 bases). Trimming removed 8 bases from V and 1 base from J, with 15 bases in between. The CDR3 covers 14 residues. Germline V lookup: CDR1 MDHEN, CDR2 SYDVKM. For the CDR3, the DNA is TGTGCCAGCCGAAAGGGGCGGGGATCCTACGAGCAGTACTTC. Encoded protein: CASRKGRGSYEQYF.

This clone showed up just a few times. At the DNA level, this CDR3 is encoded by other sequences in the same sample as well. The chain employs TRBV18 and TRBJ2-5; D is unresolved. CDR1 is KGHSH and CDR2 is LQKENI in the germline V gene. Trimming shortened V by 0 bases and J by 4 bases, and 3 bases separated the two germline ends. The CDR3 has 12 amino acids. The CDR3 spells CASSPPGETQYF. DNA for the CDR3: TGTGCCAGCTCACCACCCGGAGAGACCCAGTACTTC.

This clone showed up just a few times. This chain uses TRBV18 with TRBJ1-1; the D gene is possibly TRBD1 (6 bases). The length of the CDR3 is 17 residues. V lost 2 bases, J lost 0 bases, and 16 bases lay in between. Looked up from germline, CDR1 is KGHSH and CDR2 is LQKENI. The CDR3 DNA reads TGTGCCAGCTCACCAGTGGCAGGGGCCTTGATGAACACTGAAGCTTTCTTT. It is translated as CASSPVAGALMNTEAFF. The full variable domain, in which reference TRBV18 and TRBJ1-1 provide the parts outside the CDR3, is NAGVMQNPRHLVRRRGQEARLRCSPMKGHSHVYWYRQLPEEGLKFMVYLQKENIIDESGMPKERFSAEFPKEGPSILRIQQVVRGDSAAYFCASSPVAGALMNTEAFFGQGTRLTVV.

The sample holds a few counts of this clone. The chain uses TRBV4-2 and TRBJ1-2; TRBD1 matches at 8 bases. Germline assignment: CDR1 LGHNA and CDR2 YNFKEQ. J lost 0 bases, V lost 5 bases, and 11 bases had no gene match. This CDR3 is built from 17 residues. The CDR3, as DNA: TGTGCCAGCAGCAAAGGGAGGGACAGGACCGCTAACTATGGCTACACCTTC. It specifies CASSKGRDRTANYGYTF.

The sample holds a few counts of this clone. The chain is built from TRBV2 and TRBJ2-7, with D perhaps TRBD1 (6 bases). V was trimmed by 5 bases and J by 0 bases, leaving 8 bases between them. Germline V lookup: CDR1 SNHLY, CDR2 FYNNEI. The CDR3 has 13 residues. The CDR3 region has the DNA TGTGCCAGCAGTTGGGACACCTCCTACGAGCAGTACTTC. This codes for CASSWDTSYEQYF.

This clone was seen a handful of times. The genes are TRBV7-2 and TRBJ1-1; possibly TRBD1 for D (6 bases). CDR1 is SGHTA and CDR2 is FQGNSA in the germline V gene. The CDR3 contains 16 residues. Trimming cost V 3 bases and J 2 bases, with 16 bases left between them. CDR3 DNA: TGTGCCAGCAGCTTGTACAGGGAGGGGGGAAACACTGAAGCTTTCTTT. It codes for CASSLYREGGNTEAFF. The full variable domain, in which reference TRBV7-2 and TRBJ1-1 provide the parts outside the CDR3, is GAGVSQSPSNKVTEKGKDVELRCDPISGHTALYWYRQSLGQGLEFLIYFQGNSAPDKSGLPSDRFSAERTGGSVSTLTIQRTQQEDSAVYLCASSLYREGGNTEAFFGQGTRLTVV.

This chain links TRBV28 with TRBJ1-2, with a possible D match to TRBD1 (5 bases). Germline V gene lookup returns CDR1 MDHEN and CDR2 SYDVKM. The CDR3 spans 14 residues. V gave up 8 bases and J gave up 4 bases, with 17 bases separating them. The DNA of the CDR3 is TGTGCCAGCTCAACCGGGGGTGGGAGCTATGGCTACACCTTC. This gives the protein CASSTGGGSYGYTF.

This clone was counted only a few times. The J gene is TRBJ1-1, the V gene TRBV9; a possible D gene is TRBD1 (5 bases). CDR1 is SGDLS and CDR2 is YYNGEE in the germline V gene. This CDR3 has 12 amino acids. V lost 3 bases to trimming and J lost 5 bases, with 8 bases between them. CDR3 DNA sequence: TGTGCCAGCAGCGCCGGGGGGACTGAAGCTTTCTTT. It translates to CASSAGGTEAFF. Supplemented by reference TRBV9 and TRBJ1-1, the full variable domain reads DSGVTQTPKHLITATGQRVTLRCSPRSGDLSVYWYQQSLDQGLQFLIQYYNGEERAKGNILERFSAQQFPDLHSELNLSSLELGDSALYFCASSAGGTEAFFGQGTRLTVV.

This clone was detected a few times. The J gene is TRBJ1-5, the V gene TRBV27, with D unclear. The V gene's germline CDR1 is MNHEY and CDR2 SMNVEV (reference sequence). The CDR3 totals 14 residues. The V end lost 5 bases, the J end lost 0 bases, and 8 bases lay between the germline ends. The CDR3 region has the DNA TGTGCCAGCAGTGTCCGGGATAGCAATCAGCCCCAGCATTTT. Residues: CASSVRDSNQPQHF.

This clone was observed a handful of times. This chain connects TRBV18 to TRBJ2-5, with a possible D match to TRBD2 (5 bases). This CDR3 is built from 13 residues. Trimming took off 8 bases at V and 2 bases at J, with 12 bases between the two ends. Germline lookup yields CDR1 KGHSH and CDR2 LQKENI. The CDR3 nucleotides are TGTGCCAGCCTCCGCGGGCATCAAGAGACCCAGTACTTC. It specifies CASLRGHQETQYF.

This clone was counted between two and nine times. J is TRBJ1-5 and V is TRBV19; D call uncertain. V lost 0 bases to trimming and J lost 5 bases, with 5 bases between them. Germline CDR1 is LNHDA and CDR2 is SQIVND (reference sequence). This CDR3 comprises 13 residues. The CDR3 DNA sequence: TGTGCCAGTAGTATAGATCTTGATCAGCCCCAGCATTTT. Protein sequence: CASSIDLDQPQHF.

J is TRBJ2-7 and V is TRBV30; no reliable D call. The V end lost 0 bases, the J end lost 3 bases, and 6 bases lay between the germline ends. Looked up from germline, CDR1 is GTSNPN and CDR2 is SVGIG (reference sequence). This CDR3 has 12 residues. This chain's CDR3 is CAWSVLYYEQYF. The CDR3 region has the DNA TGTGCCTGGAGTGTACTCTACTACGAGCAGTACTTC.

There are a few counts of this clone. The genes are TRBV9 and TRBJ2-1, with TRBD2 matching over 10 bases. The junction had 3 bases not matched to a gene; V was cut back by 2 bases and J by 10 bases. The CDR3 contains 13 residues. Germline V CDR1 and CDR2: SGDLS, YYNGEE. CDR3 loop: CASSVTSGTEQFF. The CDR3 DNA sequence: TGTGCCAGCAGCGTTACTAGCGGGACAGAGCAGTTCTTC.

The chain links TRBV18 to TRBJ1-1; no clear D. V lost 3 bases and J lost 2, with 7 bases in between. The CDR3 spans 13 residues. Germline-derived CDR1 and CDR2 are KGHSH and LQKENI. CDR3 amino acids: CASSPSHNTEAFF. The CDR3 DNA reads TGTGCCAGCTCACCGTCACACAACACTGAAGCTTTCTTT.

The chain combines TRBV11-2 with TRBJ2-5, with TRBD2 identical over 8 bases. J lost 2 bases, V lost 1 base, and 9 bases had no gene match. CDR3 length: 17 amino acids. Germline V gene data show CDR1 as SGHAT and CDR2 as FQNNGV. The CDR3 DNA sequence: TGTGCCAGCAGCTTAGGAGTGGCGGGGGGCGTTCAAGAGACCCAGTACTTC. It specifies CASSLGVAGGVQETQYF.

In this sample, this clone turned up a few times. This chain joins TRBV5-1 and TRBJ2-1, with TRBD1 matching 10 bases. V dropped 3 bases and J dropped 8; count of bases not matched to a gene: 8. The CDR3 loop spans 15 amino acids. Per the germline V gene, CDR1 is SGHRS and CDR2 is YFSETQ. CDR3 coding DNA: TGCGCCAGCAGCTGGGCGGGACAGGGGTCGGATGAGCAGTTCTTC. This translates into CASSWAGQGSDEQFF.

The CDR3 protein is CASSLPGQPYEQYF. The CDR3 DNA reads as TGTGCCAGCAGCCTACCGGGACAGCCCTACGAGCAGTACTTC. The V gene is TRBV5-4, the J gene TRBJ2-7; 7 positions match TRBD1. Unmatched junction bases numbered 6, after V lost 4 bases and J lost 2 bases. Germline V gene lookup returns CDR1 SGHNT and CDR2 YYREEE (reference sequence). The CDR3 is 14 amino acids.

This chain connects TRBV6-6 to TRBJ1-2; no firm D call. The germline gives CDR1 MNHNY, CDR2 SVGAGI (reference sequence). The CDR3 runs to 14 residues. The V end lost 3 bases, the J end lost 2 bases, and 10 bases lay between the germline ends. CDR3 nucleotides: TGTGCCAGCAGTTATAGCACAACAAACTATGGCTACACCTTC. Translating it yields CASSYSTTNYGYTF.